These 17 T cell receptor beta chains came from one sample sequenced in a study. TCRdb re-called the 5' RACE reads with MiXCR, one entry per CDR3 protein. The repertoire holds roughly 50,000 distinct CDR3 sequences, with approximately 23% as singletons. The specimen was tumor-infiltrating naive CD4+ T cells sorted from the breast tumor. Subset specified: naive CD4+ T cells, CD4+CD45RA+CD25-. Receptors originate from a female donor with breast cancer.

This rearrangement joins TRBV15 to TRBJ2-1; 10 bases are shared with TRBD2. Germline V lookup: CDR1 LNHNV, CDR2 YYDKDF (reference sequence). The CDR3 loop spans 16 amino acids. V gave up 2 bases and J gave up 6 bases; unmatched junction bases: 7. The CDR3 DNA sequence: TGTGCCACCAGCAGACCCGGACTAGCGGAGCGCAATGAGCAGTTCTTC. Protein product: CATSRPGLAERNEQFF.

This chain's CDR3 is CASSPREASYNEQFF. DNA for the CDR3: TGTGCCAGCAGCCCAAGGGAGGCTAGCTACAATGAGCAGTTCTTC. This rearrangement joins TRBV9 to TRBJ2-1; a weak D match, TRBD2 (6 bases). Trimming cost V 4 bases and J 3 bases, with 14 bases left between them. The CDR3 totals 15 residues. The germline V gene encodes CDR1 SGDLS and CDR2 YYNGEE.

The table lists this clonotype with a few counts. The rearrangement uses TRBV20-1 and TRBJ1-1; a possible D gene is TRBD1 (5 bases). Trimming shortened V by 5 bases and J by 7 bases, and 14 bases separated the two germline ends. There are 12 residues in the CDR3. Germline loops: CDR1 DFQATT, CDR2 SNEGSKA (reference sequence). CDR3: CSARQGWGEAFF. CDR3 sequence (DNA): TGCAGTGCTCGGCAGGGCTGGGGTGAAGCTTTCTTT.

This clonotype was observed a handful of times. V usage is TRBV18 and J usage is TRBJ2-1; D is ambiguous. The CDR3 is 12 amino acids. The germline CDR1 and CDR2 sequences are KGHSH and LQKENI. V shed 5 bases and J shed 8 bases, with 10 bases lying between them. The CDR3 reads CASSGSRDEQFF. DNA for the CDR3: TGTGCCAGCTCAGGATCTAGAGATGAGCAGTTCTTC. Based on the CDR3 plus reference TRBV18 and TRBJ2-1, the full variable domain is NAGVMQNPRHLVRRRGQEARLRCSPMKGHSHVYWYRQLPEEGLKFMVYLQKENIIDESGMPKERFSAEFPKEGPSILRIQQVVRGDSAAYFCASSGSRDEQFFGPGTRLTVL.

This clonotype was seen a handful of times. The chain carries TRBV5-1 and TRBJ1-5; D is undetermined. This CDR3 spans 15 amino acids. V lost 1 base to trimming and J lost 0 bases, with 8 bases between them. CDR1 SGHRS and CDR2 YFSETQ come from the germline V gene. The CDR3 sequence: CASSLTDSSNQPQHF. The CDR3 coding sequence is TGCGCCAGCAGCTTGACAGATTCTAGCAATCAGCCCCAGCATTTT.

The chain links TRBV12-3 or TRBV12-4 to TRBJ2-5, with a weak D call TRBD2 (5 bases). V lost 4 bases and J lost 5, with 11 bases in between. The CDR3 extends over 13 amino acids. The CDR3 coding sequence is TGTGCCAGCAGTTGGGGAGCTAAGGAGACCCAGTACTTC. It is translated as CASSWGAKETQYF.

CDR3 in DNA: TGTGCCAGCAGCGTTTCCTCAGGGGCCAATGAGCAGTTCTTC. It yields the protein CASSVSSGANEQFF. The gene calls are TRBV7-9 and TRBJ2-1; D might be TRBD1 (6 bases). CDR3 length: 14 amino acids. Germline V gene sequence: CDR1 SEHNR, CDR2 FQNEAQ (reference sequence). Trimming left V 5 bases short and J 6 bases short, with 14 bases between. The full variable domain, in which reference TRBV7-9 and TRBJ2-1 provide the parts outside the CDR3, is DTGVSQNPRHKITKRGQNVTFRCDPISEHNRLYWYRQTLGQGPEFLTYFQNEAQLEKSRLLSDRFSAERPKGSFSTLEIQRTEQGDSAMYLCASSVSSGANEQFFGPGTRLTVL.

V is TRBV5-1 and J is TRBJ2-1, with D tentatively TRBD2 (5 bases). V lost 7 bases to trimming and J lost 0 bases, with 11 bases between them. Germline lookup yields CDR1 SGHRS and CDR2 YFSETQ. The length of the CDR3 is 14 residues. CDR3 nucleotides: TGCGCCAGCCACCTCGAGGGCTCCTACAATGAGCAGTTCTTC. Translation gives CASHLEGSYNEQFF.

This clonotype was seen a few times. CDR3 protein: CASSAPGGSGNTIYF. The CDR3 DNA reads TGTGCCAGCAGCGCTCCAGGGGGCTCTGGAAACACCATATATTTT. The chain uses TRBV25-1 and TRBJ1-3; TRBD1 matches 7 bases. Germline trimming cut 6 bases from V and 0 bases from J; bases unmatched to any gene: 5. There are 15 residues in the CDR3. Germline V CDR1 and CDR2: MGHDK, SYGVNS.

This clonotype was found a few times. V gene TRBV5-1 combines with J gene TRBJ2-2, with D uncertain. Germline CDR1 reads SGHRS; CDR2 reads YFSETQ. The CDR3 sequence is 15 residues long. With 2 bases removed from V and 1 base from J, the gap between germline ends came to 9 bases. In DNA form, the CDR3 reads TGCGCCAGCAGCTTTGGTTCCCAGAACACCGGGGAGCTGTTTTTT. As protein: CASSFGSQNTGELFF.

This clonotype was seen a few times. The V call is TRBV4-1, the J call TRBJ2-7; 8 nucleotides match TRBD1. The germline V gene has CDR1 MGHRA and CDR2 YSYEKL. Trimming at V came to 3 bases and at J to 5 bases, leaving 9 bases not matched to a gene. The CDR3 runs to 15 residues. CDR3 nucleotides: TGCGCCAGCAGCCACCTCGGCGACAGGGGCCACGAGCAGTACTTC. As protein: CASSHLGDRGHEQYF.

This clonotype was found a few times. V and J are TRBV20-1 and TRBJ2-1; unclear D gene. V dropped 0 bases and J dropped 14 bases, with 14 bases sitting between them. The CDR3 is made up of 12 amino acids. Germline-derived CDR1 and CDR2 are DFQATT and SNEGSKA (reference sequence). The CDR3 protein is CSARDHPGEEFF. Written as DNA, the CDR3 is TGCAGTGCTAGAGATCATCCCGGAGAGGAGTTCTTC.

This clonotype was picked up one time. This chain joins TRBV7-9 and TRBJ1-1; perhaps TRBD1 as D (5 bases). V was pared by 5 bases and J by 4 bases, with 11 bases between. This CDR3 comprises 13 residues. Germline loops: CDR1 SEHNR, CDR2 FQNEAQ (reference sequence). DNA for the CDR3: TGTGCCAGCAGCCTTTCGGGGGGCACTGAAGCTTTCTTT. As protein: CASSLSGGTEAFF.

This clonotype occurred a few times. V gene TRBV2 combines with J gene TRBJ1-1; a weak D match, TRBD1 (5 bases). Per the germline V gene, CDR1 is SNHLY and CDR2 is FYNNEI. This CDR3 is 13 amino acids long. V was trimmed by 5 bases and J by 6 bases, leaving 13 bases between them. As DNA, the CDR3 is TGTGCCAGCAGTAGTAGAGGGACCGCTGAAGCTTTCTTT. It is translated as CASSSRGTAEAFF.

The V call is TRBV5-1, the J call TRBJ2-7, with 7 bases identical to TRBD1. The CDR3 has 14 amino acids. Germline CDR1 and CDR2: SGHRS and YFSETQ. The V and J ends lost 7 bases and 7 bases, in that order; junction bases with no gene match: 14. The CDR3 region is CASRLGTALLEQYF. The CDR3 nucleotides are TGCGCCAGCCGTTTAGGGACAGCGCTATTGGAGCAGTACTTC.

The chain carries TRBV10-2 and TRBJ1-3, with unresolved D. Germline loops: CDR1 WSHSY, CDR2 SAAADI. The CDR3 has 14 amino acids. Trimming pared 3 bases from V and 1 base from J, leaving 7 bases between. The chain's CDR3 is CASSEGRSGNTIYF. CDR3 nucleotide sequence: TGCGCCAGCAGTGAAGGCAGGTCTGGAAACACCATATATTTT.

This clonotype was seen more than once but under ten times. This chain uses TRBV28 with TRBJ1-2; the match to TRBD1 covers 7 bases. Per the germline V gene, CDR1 is MDHEN and CDR2 is SYDVKM. The CDR3 loop spans 12 amino acids. After removal of 7 bases from V and 3 bases from J, the junction contained 2 bases not matched to a gene. Here the CDR3 DNA reads TGTGCCAGCACCACAGGGGACTATGGCTACACCTTC. Translation: CASTTGDYGYTF.